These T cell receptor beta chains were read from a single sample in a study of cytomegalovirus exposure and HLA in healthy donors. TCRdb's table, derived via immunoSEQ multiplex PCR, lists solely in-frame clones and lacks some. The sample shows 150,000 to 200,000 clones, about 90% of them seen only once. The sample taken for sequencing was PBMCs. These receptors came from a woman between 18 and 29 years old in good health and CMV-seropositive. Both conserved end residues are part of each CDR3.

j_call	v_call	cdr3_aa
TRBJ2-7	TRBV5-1	CASSLASGPYEQYF
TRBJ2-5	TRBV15	CATSRAGDSETQYF
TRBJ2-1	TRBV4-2	CASSQDLLAGSYNEQFF
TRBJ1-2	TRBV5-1	CASSVTGRENYGYTF
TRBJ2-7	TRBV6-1	CASSVRRTASYEQYF
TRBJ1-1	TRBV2	CASRLRPSQGTEAFF
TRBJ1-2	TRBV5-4	CASSPRDSYGYTF
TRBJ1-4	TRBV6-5	CASSYGDRDYEKLFF
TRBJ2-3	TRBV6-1	CASSGPWTSGGSDTQYF
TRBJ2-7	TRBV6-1	CASSEIVGAYEQYF
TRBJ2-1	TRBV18	CASSPVLAGESTQFF
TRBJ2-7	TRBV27	CASSYGPSAEQYF
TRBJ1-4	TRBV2	CASIATGLEKLFF
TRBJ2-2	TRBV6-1	CASSALGHGRGRNTGELFF
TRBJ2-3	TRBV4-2	CASSQEQAGPTDTQYF
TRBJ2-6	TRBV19	CASRTVAGANVLTF
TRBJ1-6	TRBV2	CASSVGQQNSPLHF
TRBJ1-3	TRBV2	CASSKDRGNTIYF
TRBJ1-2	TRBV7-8	CASSFRQGEGYTF
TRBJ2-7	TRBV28	CASTATGRGAVYEQYF
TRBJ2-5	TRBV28	CASSSRLATIETQYF
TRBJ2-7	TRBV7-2	CASSPGLAGGYEQYF
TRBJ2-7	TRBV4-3	CASSQEVAGGPHEQYF
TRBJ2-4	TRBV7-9	CASSFSGTAKNIQYF
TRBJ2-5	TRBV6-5	CASSLGQPQETQYF
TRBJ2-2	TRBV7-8	CASSLTDATKTGELFF
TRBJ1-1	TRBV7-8	CASSPWGRGMNTEAFF
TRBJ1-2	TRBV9	CASSVVGTMQGYTF
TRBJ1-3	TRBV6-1	CASSEGGNSAGGNTIYF
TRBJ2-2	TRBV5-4	CASSSGGGTGELFF
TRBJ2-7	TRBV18	CASSYGAGENEQYF
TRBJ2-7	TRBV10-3	CAIRGTGVNYEQYF
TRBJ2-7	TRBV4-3	CASSQDLSGSQYEQYF
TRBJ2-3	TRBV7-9	CASSLDEGLHTDTQYF
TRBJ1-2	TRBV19	CASSSNTGKVGGYTF
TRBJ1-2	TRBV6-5	CASSYSKLAGAYGYTF
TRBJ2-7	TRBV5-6	CASSLFLPGVVEQYF
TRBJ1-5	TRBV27	CASKPQGASNQPQHF
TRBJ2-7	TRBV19	CASSRGDSLYEQYF
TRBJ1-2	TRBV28	CASSSSQGAVFSYTF
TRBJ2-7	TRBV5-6	CASSLDGHEQYF
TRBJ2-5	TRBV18	CASSPPSLTAWETQYF
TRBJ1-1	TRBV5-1	CASSLARQRMNTEAFF
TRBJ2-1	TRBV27	CASHGGGLAGVNEQFF
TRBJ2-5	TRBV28	CASRRTGGVGETQYF
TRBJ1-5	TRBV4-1	CASSQDSTGGAEQPQHF
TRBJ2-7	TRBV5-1	CASSLTPTSGGAGYEQYF
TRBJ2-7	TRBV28	CASSFPRGQVFSYEQYF
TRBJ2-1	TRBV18	CASSPGTSGRGRNEQFF